Following are 26 T cell receptor beta chains from one sample sequenced in a study of beta chain features in type 1 diabetes. Of the isolated RNA, all was reverse transcribed, and so the sequenced material was expressed TCRB transcripts. The data were produced by immunoSEQ multiplex PCR, yet TCRdb's version contains in-frame clones alone and is incomplete. Here the sample spans 140,000 or so clones, about 10% being singletons. The sequencing input was central memory CD4+ T cells from blood. These receptors originate from a man between 18 and 35 years old in good health.

This clone showed up many times. This chain links TRBV7-9 with TRBJ2-7, with 7 bases aligning to TRBD1. Germline CDR1 is SEHNR and CDR2 is FQNEAQ (reference sequence). The V gene end was trimmed by 5 bases and the J gene end by 5 bases; junction bases not matched to a gene: 6. This CDR3 is 13 amino acids long. CDR3 nucleotide sequence: TGTGCCAGCAGCCAGGACAGGCCGGACGAGCAGTACTTC. Protein sequence: CASSQDRPDEQYF.

The rearrangement uses TRBV6-5 and TRBJ1-1; D remains unclear. The V end lost 6 bases, the J end lost 3 bases, and 11 bases lay between the germline ends. Germline CDR1 and CDR2: MNHEY and SVGAGI. CDR3 length equals 13 residues. CDR3 residues: CASRARRDTEAFF. The CDR3 DNA reads as TGTGCCAGCAGGGCCCGGAGGGACACTGAAGCTTTCTTT.

The J gene is TRBJ1-2, the V gene TRBV25-1; 7 bases map to TRBD1. The CDR3 covers 15 residues. V trimming: 3 bases; J trimming: 3 bases; junction bases outside the gene matches: 7. Per germline, CDR1 MGHDK and CDR2 SYGVNS. CDR3 residues: CASSEGYRGDYGYTF. CDR3 in DNA: TGTGCCAGCAGTGAGGGTTACAGGGGCGACTATGGCTACACCTTC.

The V and J genes are TRBV4-2 and TRBJ1-2, with TRBD1 matching over 8 bases. This CDR3 comprises 15 residues. Germline CDR1 reads LGHNA; CDR2 reads YNFKEQ. V dropped 1 base and J dropped 8; count of bases not matched to a gene: 9. In DNA form, the CDR3 reads TGTGCCAGCAGCCAAGCCACGGGACAGGCCATAGGCTACACCTTC. It encodes CASSQATGQAIGYTF.

The rearrangement links TRBV30 to TRBJ2-6; unclear D gene. Trimming removed 2 bases from V and 2 bases from J, with 4 bases in between. Germline V lookup: CDR1 GTSNPN, CDR2 SVGIG (reference sequence). The CDR3 consists of 13 residues. This chain's CDR3 is CAWSRAGANVLTF. In DNA form, the CDR3 reads TGTGCCTGGAGTCGGGCTGGGGCCAACGTCCTGACTTTC.

This clone was counted between two and nine times. The chain combines TRBV2 with TRBJ2-5; D not resolved. The CDR3 is 14 amino acids. Germline CDR1 reads SNHLY; CDR2 reads FYNNEI. V lost 1 base and J 1 base, leaving 7 bases between the germline ends. CDR3 nucleotide sequence: TGTGCCAGCAGTGAAGATCGCGCCCAAGAGACCCAGTACTTC. Translated: CASSEDRAQETQYF.

The chain recombines TRBV5-1 with TRBJ2-3; D is unclear. The germline gives CDR1 SGHRS, CDR2 YFSETQ. The length of the CDR3 is 14 residues. Trimming pared 2 bases from V and 2 bases from J, leaving 9 bases between. The CDR3 region has the DNA TGCGCCAGCAGCTTTTCAGACTCCACAGATACGCAGTATTTT. Translated: CASSFSDSTDTQYF.

This clone was detected a few times. The chain combines TRBV6-5 with TRBJ2-3; perhaps TRBD2 as D (5 bases). Germline CDR1 MNHEY, CDR2 SVGAGI. Trimming shortened V by 6 bases and J by 6 bases, and 13 bases separated the two germline ends. The CDR3 sequence is 13 residues long. CDR3 region: CASRRRRLDTQYF. In DNA, the CDR3 is TGTGCCAGCAGACGACGGAGGTTGGATACGCAGTATTTT.

The rearrangement joins TRBV4-1 to TRBJ2-7; D is possibly TRBD1 (6 bases). Looked up from germline, CDR1 is MGHRA and CDR2 is YSYEKL. Trimming cost V 2 bases and J 2 bases, with 16 bases left between them. The CDR3 sequence is 16 residues long. This chain's CDR3 is CASSQTTTGITYEQYF. Written as DNA, the CDR3 is TGCGCCAGCAGCCAAACCACGACAGGAATTACCTACGAGCAGTACTTC.

This clone was detected only a few times. This chain joins TRBV11-2 and TRBJ2-3; 9 nucleotides agree with TRBD2. Germline V lookup: CDR1 SGHAT, CDR2 FQNNGV. The junction had 10 bases not matched to a gene; V was cut back by 2 bases and J by 1 base. CDR3 length equals 18 residues. In nucleotides, the CDR3 is TGTGCCAGCAGCTTAACCGGGCCCTCTAGCGGGGGCACAGATACGCAGTATTTT. This gives the protein CASSLTGPSSGGTDTQYF.

This clone occurred a few times. V is TRBV7-2 and J is TRBJ2-3; 12 bases are a match to TRBD2. CDR3 size: 17 residues. Germline V gene lookup returns CDR1 SGHTA and CDR2 FQGNSA. V gave up 1 base and J gave up 0 bases; unmatched junction bases: 2. CDR3 residues: CASSLVGTSGSTDTQYF. The CDR3 DNA is TGTGCCAGCAGCTTAGTTGGGACTAGCGGGAGCACAGATACGCAGTATTTT.

This clone appeared many times. The gene calls are TRBV4-2 and TRBJ2-6; D gene ambiguous. V shed 0 bases and J shed 0 bases, with 6 bases lying between them. The CDR3 length is 16 residues. Germline V gives CDR1 LGHNA, CDR2 YNFKEQ. This CDR3 is CASSQDDSSGANVLTF. CDR3 sequence (DNA): TGTGCCAGCAGCCAAGATGACTCCTCTGGGGCCAACGTCCTGACTTTC.

This clone was seen only a few times. This chain connects TRBV5-6 to TRBJ2-3, with D possibly matching TRBD2 (5 bases). CDR3 size: 14 residues. The V and J ends lost 4 bases and 2 bases respectively, with 11 bases between them. Germline lookup yields CDR1 SGHDT and CDR2 YYEEEE. The DNA for the CDR3 is TGTGCCAGCAGCGCCGGCGGGTTCACAGATACGCAGTATTTT. Amino acid sequence: CASSAGGFTDTQYF.

Sample share makes this clone medium-sized. This rearrangement joins TRBV2 to TRBJ2-7; D not resolved. Between the trimmed V and J ends, which lost 6 bases and 6 bases, there was a span of 12 bases. CDR1 SNHLY and CDR2 FYNNEI come from the germline V gene. The CDR3 consists of 12 residues. This CDR3 is CASRTNRGEQYF. CDR3 in DNA: TGTGCCAGCAGAACCAATAGAGGCGAGCAGTACTTC. The full variable domain, rest sourced from reference TRBV2 and TRBJ2-7, is EPEVTQTPSHQVTQMGQEVILRCVPISNHLYFYWYRQILGQKVEFLVSFYNNEISEKSEIFDDQFSVERPDGSNFTLKIRSTKLEDSAMYFCASRTNRGEQYFGPGTRLTVT.

This clone was recorded a few times. The V gene is TRBV6-1, the J gene TRBJ2-3, with D perhaps TRBD2 (6 bases). From germline, CDR1 is MNHNS and CDR2 SASEGT. This CDR3 has 15 residues. V was shortened by 4 bases and J by 6 bases, with 17 bases between the two germline ends. CDR3 region: CASSGGAPRADTQYF. In DNA form, the CDR3 reads TGTGCCAGCAGTGGCGGGGCCCCCCGGGCGGATACGCAGTATTTT.

This clone has at least ten counts. The chain recombines TRBV7-9 with TRBJ2-7; D unresolved. This CDR3 has 12 residues. Germline CDR1 and CDR2: SEHNR and FQNEAQ (reference sequence). The V end lost 3 bases, the J end lost 3 bases, and 6 bases lay between the germline ends. In DNA, the CDR3 is TGTGCCAGCAGCTTCTCCGGCTACGAGCAGTACTTC. This translates into CASSFSGYEQYF.

This clone showed up many times. The genes are TRBV7-9 and TRBJ2-7; D gene uncertain. The germline V gene has CDR1 SEHNR and CDR2 FQNEAQ (reference sequence). V was pared by 4 bases and J by 1 base, with 14 bases between. This CDR3 is built from 15 residues. CDR3 amino acids: CASSYLPPGSYEQYF. In DNA form, the CDR3 reads TGTGCCAGCAGCTATCTTCCCCCCGGGTCCTACGAGCAGTACTTC. Supplemented by reference TRBV7-9 and TRBJ2-7, the full variable domain reads DTGVSQNPRHKITKRGQNVTFRCDPISEHNRLYWYRQTLGQGPEFLTYFQNEAQLEKSRLLSDRFSAERPKGSFSTLEIQRTEQGDSAMYLCASSYLPPGSYEQYFGPGTRLTVT.

This clone was found many times. The J gene is TRBJ1-6, the V gene TRBV30, with D possibly matching TRBD1 (6 bases). Germline assignment: CDR1 GTSNPN and CDR2 SVGIG (reference sequence). This CDR3 is built from 12 residues. V gave up 3 bases and J gave up 7 bases, with 7 bases separating them. The CDR3 spells CAWRRGNSPLHF. Written as DNA, the CDR3 is TGTGCCTGGAGGAGGGGGAATTCACCCCTCCACTTT.

This clone occurred a few times. V and J are TRBV7-8 and TRBJ1-5, with a tentative D call TRBD1 (5 bases). This CDR3 is built from 15 residues. Germline CDR1 is SGHVS and CDR2 is FQNEAQ. V was cut by 1 base and J by 6 bases, with 13 bases left in between. The CDR3 protein is CASSLGRGGFQPQHF. The DNA for the CDR3 is TGTGCCAGCAGCTTAGGACGGGGGGGATTTCAGCCCCAGCATTTT.

This clone was counted a few times. CDR3: CASSNRGAYEQYF. The CDR3, as DNA: TGTGCCAGTAGTAACCGGGGAGCCTACGAGCAGTACTTC. The chain recombines TRBV19 with TRBJ2-7, with D maybe TRBD2 (5 bases). Trimming removed 4 bases from V and 2 bases from J, with 9 bases in between. The CDR3 contains 13 residues. CDR1 and CDR2 from the germline V gene are LNHDA and SQIVND (reference sequence).

V is TRBV7-9 and J is TRBJ1-5; D is unresolved. The germline V and J ends were trimmed by 2 bases and 10 bases, with 9 bases remaining between them. In germline, CDR1 is SEHNR, CDR2 FQNEAQ (reference sequence). The length of the CDR3 is 12 residues. As DNA, the CDR3 is TGTGCCAGCAGCTTAAGTGGCGGTCCCCAGCATTTT. As protein: CASSLSGGPQHF.

This clone has only a few counts. The chain combines TRBV7-8 with TRBJ2-5; D remains unclear. The CDR3 sequence is 14 residues long. Looked up from germline, CDR1 is SGHVS and CDR2 is FQNEAQ. V dropped 2 bases and J dropped 3 bases, with 10 bases sitting between them. The CDR3 DNA sequence: TGTGCCAGCAGCTTATCAACAGTAAAAGAGACCCAGTACTTC. It yields the protein CASSLSTVKETQYF. Complete variable domain (other parts from reference TRBV7-8 and TRBJ2-5): GAGVSQSPRYKVAKRGQDVALRCDPISGHVSLFWYQQALGQGPEFLTYFQNEAQLDKSGLPSDRFFAERPEGSVSTLKIQRTQQEDSAVYLCASSLSTVKETQYFGPGTRLLVL.

This clone occurred many times. The chain couples TRBV13 to TRBJ2-2; D not resolved. Deletions cut 8 bases from V and 2 bases from J, with 15 bases between. CDR1 PRHDT and CDR2 FYEKMQ come from the germline V gene (reference sequence). This CDR3 has 15 amino acids. The CDR3 DNA reads TGTGCCAGCGGCCGGGTCCACACAAACACCGGGGAGCTGTTTTTT. It translates to CASGRVHTNTGELFF.

This sequence joins TRBV19 and TRBJ2-1; TRBD1 matches at 7 bases. CDR3 length: 16 amino acids. Unmatched junction bases numbered 14, after V lost 8 bases and J lost 4 bases. Germline V gives CDR1 LNHDA, CDR2 SQIVND (reference sequence). CDR3 loop: CASRGYRGPSYNEQFF. In DNA, the CDR3 is TGTGCCAGTCGGGGATACAGGGGCCCTAGTTACAATGAGCAGTTCTTC.

The CDR3: CASSQSEETQYF. CDR3 nucleotides: TGTGCCAGCAGCCAATCAGAAGAGACCCAGTACTTC. The V and J genes are TRBV7-8 and TRBJ2-5, with D unresolved. Germline V lookup: CDR1 SGHVS, CDR2 FQNEAQ. There are 12 residues in the CDR3. Trimming took off 5 bases at V and 3 bases at J, with 7 bases between the two ends.

This clone has only a few counts. This chain joins TRBV4-1 and TRBJ1-2; D is unclear. This CDR3 region has 15 residues. V dropped 1 base and J dropped 3 bases, with 12 bases sitting between them. The germline CDR1 and CDR2 sequences are MGHRA and YSYEKL. This chain's CDR3 is CASSQVGESYYGYTF. The CDR3 DNA is TGCGCCAGCAGCCAAGTCGGAGAGAGCTACTATGGCTACACCTTC.